Shown below are 31 T cell receptor beta chains from a single sample sequenced in a study of blood T cell repertoires in COVID-19. Data came from immunoSEQ multiplex PCR; TCRdb stores just in-frame clones and leaves some out. The profile shows approximately 250,000 clones, 70% to 90% of them singletons. Sequencing was performed on peripheral blood. The receptors stem from a man aged 35 to 55 with acute or convalescent COVID-19.

The chain couples TRBV7-3 to TRBJ1-1; TRBD1 agrees at 9 bases. This CDR3 has 14 amino acids. V lost 5 bases, J lost 4 bases, and 5 bases stayed unmatched. Per the germline V gene, CDR1 is SGHTA and CDR2 is FQGTGA. CDR3: CASSIGQGSTEAFF. CDR3 nucleotides: TGTGCCAGCAGCATCGGACAGGGGAGCACTGAAGCTTTCTTT.

This chain links TRBV4-1 with TRBJ1-2; no clear D. Germline V gene data show CDR1 as MGHRA and CDR2 as YSYEKL. Trimming cost V 1 base and J 8 bases, with 17 bases left between them. CDR3 length: 15 amino acids. The CDR3 DNA is TGCGCCAGCAGCCAAGTCCCTGAACCCGGTGTCGGCTACACCTTC. The encoded protein is CASSQVPEPGVGYTF.

The chain carries TRBV11-2 and TRBJ1-6, with 9 positions matching TRBD1. The junction had 4 bases not matched to a gene; V was cut back by 1 base and J by 0 bases. This CDR3 region has 18 residues. Germline CDR1 SGHAT, CDR2 FQNNGV. In DNA, the CDR3 is TGTGCCAGCAGCTTAGCGGGGACAGGGAGCTCCTATAATTCACCCCTCCACTTT. Residues: CASSLAGTGSSYNSPLHF.

This clone was seen a single time. The V gene is TRBV28, the J gene TRBJ1-5; 9 bases match TRBD1. Germline V gene sequence: CDR1 MDHEN, CDR2 SYDVKM. This CDR3 spans 15 amino acids. With V trimmed by 7 bases and J by 7 bases, 11 bases remained unmatched. The CDR3 DNA reads as TGTGCCAGCATCAGGCAAGGGACAGGGCGCCAGCCCCAGCATTTT. This translates into CASIRQGTGRQPQHF.

The chain links TRBV29-1 to TRBJ2-3; 8 bases line up with TRBD2. V lost 2 bases, J lost 2 bases, and 6 bases stayed unmatched. The CDR3 has 15 residues. CDR1 SQVTM and CDR2 ANQGSEA come from the germline V gene. The chain's CDR3 is CSVEQRGTSTDTQYF. DNA of the CDR3: TGCAGCGTTGAACAGCGGGGGACTTCCACAGATACGCAGTATTTT.

This chain links TRBV11-2 with TRBJ1-2; a weak D match, TRBD1 (6 bases). The germline V gene encodes CDR1 SGHAT and CDR2 FQNNGV. This CDR3 region has 16 residues. V was shortened by 5 bases and J by 4 bases, with 20 bases between the two germline ends. The CDR3, as DNA: TGTGCCAGCAGCCCGCCGGGAGGGGGTATCTTCTATGGCTACACCTTC. This codes for CASSPPGGGIFYGYTF.

The rearrangement uses TRBV5-4 and TRBJ2-2, with D perhaps TRBD1 (6 bases). V was trimmed by 4 bases and J by 5 bases, leaving 12 bases between them. CDR1 and CDR2 from the germline V gene are SGHNT and YYREEE (reference sequence). The CDR3 spans 14 residues. The CDR3, as DNA: TGTGCCAGCAGCCCGGACAGCTTGACCGGGGAGCTGTTTTTT. It specifies CASSPDSLTGELFF.

The V gene is TRBV6-1, the J gene TRBJ1-4; D call uncertain. CDR1 MNHNS and CDR2 SASEGT come from the germline V gene. The CDR3 is made up of 14 amino acids. Trimming pared 3 bases from V and 8 bases from J, leaving 13 bases between. The chain's CDR3 is CASSDRIGYEKLFF. The DNA of the CDR3 is TGTGCCAGCAGTGACAGGATAGGATACGAAAAACTGTTTTTT.

This chain joins TRBV3-1 (or the pseudogene TRBV3-2) and TRBJ1-4; 8 nucleotides agree with TRBD1. Germline V CDR1 and CDR2: LGHDT, YNNKEL (reference sequence). CDR3 length equals 17 residues. V lost 2 bases, J lost 2 bases, and 7 bases stayed unmatched. DNA of the CDR3: TGTGCCAGCAGCCAACACCCTACAGGGGGGACTAATGAAAAACTGTTTTTT. This codes for CASSQHPTGGTNEKLFF.

The chain is built from TRBV14 and TRBJ1-4; D unresolved. The CDR3 covers 15 residues. CDR1 is SGHDN and CDR2 is FVKESK in the germline V gene. Trimming took 0 bases from V and 8 from J, leaving 13 bases between them. The CDR3 DNA sequence: TGTGCCAGCAGCCAAGATCTAAAGGGAGGGGAAAAACTGTTTTTT. Amino acids: CASSQDLKGGEKLFF. Based on the CDR3 plus reference TRBV14 and TRBJ1-4, the full variable domain is EAGVTQFPSHSVIEKGQTVTLRCDPISGHDNLYWYRRVMGKEIKFLLHFVKESKQDESGMPNNRFLAERTGGTYSTLKVQPAELEDSGVYFCASSQDLKGGEKLFFGSGTQLSVL.

The chain combines TRBV29-1 with TRBJ1-2, with a possible D match to TRBD1 (5 bases). The length of the CDR3 is 15 residues. CDR1 is SQVTM, CDR2 ANQGSEA, per germline. Between the trimmed V and J ends, which lost 3 bases and 4 bases, there was a span of 18 bases. CDR3: CSVDLMGTGGYGYTF. As DNA, the CDR3 is TGCAGCGTTGACCTAATGGGGACGGGGGGCTATGGCTACACCTTC.

The gene calls are TRBV4-3 and TRBJ1-5; D is uncertain. V lost 1 base to trimming and J lost 8 bases, with 12 bases between them. Looked up from germline, CDR1 is LGHNA and CDR2 is YSLEER. This CDR3 comprises 14 residues. The DNA of the CDR3 is TGCGCCAGCAGCCAAGGAGTGACGAGGAAGCCCCAGCATTTT. It codes for CASSQGVTRKPQHF.

This clone appeared many times. In the same sample, other DNA sequences code for this CDR3. This chain connects TRBV10-2 to TRBJ1-2; 8 bases line up with TRBD1. Trimming removed 0 bases from V and 4 bases from J; junction bases left unmatched: 4. Germline values: CDR1 WSHSY, CDR2 SAAADI. There are 15 residues in the CDR3. In nucleotides, the CDR3 is TGCGCCAGCAGTGAGTCTAACAGGGGGAGCTATGGCTACACCTTC. It yields the protein CASSESNRGSYGYTF.

The chain joins TRBV6-2 or TRBV6-3 to TRBJ1-6; TRBD1 matches at 10 bases. The ends lost 4 bases at V and 5 bases at J; junction bases unmatched: 5. Germline CDR1 and CDR2: MNHEY and SVGEGT. The CDR3 length is 16 residues. The CDR3 nucleotides read TGTGCCAGCAGTTCCGGGACAGGGGCGAATAATTCACCCCTCCACTTT. Protein: CASSSGTGANNSPLHF.

The CDR3 protein is CASSPNALQGNYGYTF. CDR3 nucleotide sequence: TGTGCCAGCAGCCCGAACGCCTTACAGGGGAACTATGGCTACACCTTC. The rearrangement joins TRBV7-8 to TRBJ1-2; 7 bases are shared with TRBD1. V lost 5 bases, J lost 2 bases, and 11 bases stayed unmatched. CDR3 length: 16 residues. The germline V gene has CDR1 SGHVS and CDR2 FQNEAQ.

This clone was counted only a few times. The V gene is TRBV15, the J gene TRBJ1-1; perhaps TRBD1 as D (5 bases). Germline V CDR1 and CDR2: LNHNV, YYDKDF (reference sequence). V was cut by 0 bases and J by 4 bases, with 9 bases left in between. CDR3 length equals 14 residues. The CDR3 spells CATSRDRTSTEAFF. In nucleotides, the CDR3 is TGTGCCACCAGCAGAGATCGGACATCCACTGAAGCTTTCTTT.

This chain connects TRBV30 to TRBJ1-3; D remains unclear. This CDR3 has 13 amino acids. V was shortened by 3 bases and J by 2 bases, with 8 bases between the two germline ends. CDR1 GTSNPN and CDR2 SVGIG come from the germline V gene (reference sequence). The CDR3 reads CAWSFRTGNTIYF. CDR3 DNA sequence: TGTGCCTGGAGCTTCCGTACTGGAAACACCATATATTTT. Using reference TRBV30 and TRBJ1-3 for the parts outside the CDR3, the full variable domain is SQTIHQWPATLVQPVGSPLSLECTVEGTSNPNLYWYRQAAGRGLQLLFYSVGIGQISSEVPQNLSASRPQDRQFILSSKKLLLSDSGFYLCAWSFRTGNTIYFGEGSWLTVV.

The chain uses TRBV2 and TRBJ1-4, with D maybe TRBD1 (6 bases). The germline V gene has CDR1 SNHLY and CDR2 FYNNEI. This CDR3 comprises 15 residues. The V and J ends lost 3 bases and 6 bases respectively, with 14 bases between them. CDR3 amino acids: CASSENPGVDEKLFF. The CDR3 bases are TGTGCCAGCAGTGAGAATCCAGGGGTAGATGAAAAACTGTTTTTT.

In its sample, this clone was seen a few times. This chain connects TRBV9 to TRBJ1-2, with D perhaps TRBD1 (6 bases). V shed 0 bases and J shed 4 bases, with 16 bases lying between them. In germline, CDR1 is SGDLS, CDR2 YYNGEE. This CDR3 spans 16 amino acids. The CDR3 sequence: CASSVATWGLGYGYTF. CDR3 sequence (DNA): TGTGCCAGCAGCGTAGCTACGTGGGGGCTGGGCTATGGCTACACCTTC.

This rearrangement joins TRBV6-1 to TRBJ2-3; 8 nucleotides match TRBD2. V dropped 2 bases and J dropped 3; count of bases not matched to a gene: 7. The CDR3 consists of 16 residues. CDR1 MNHNS and CDR2 SASEGT come from the germline V gene. CDR3: CASSELAGRGTDTQYF. The CDR3 coding sequence is TGTGCCAGCAGTGAATTAGCGGGGAGGGGGACAGATACGCAGTATTTT.

In its sample, this clone was seen a few times. The chain joins TRBV29-1 to TRBJ1-2; possible D gene TRBD1, 5 bases. This CDR3 is built from 13 residues. With 7 bases removed from V and 3 bases from J, the gap between germline ends came to 15 bases. The germline V gene has CDR1 SQVTM and CDR2 ANQGSEA. CDR3 loop: CSAQMGLYYGYTF. Written as DNA, the CDR3 is TGCAGCGCTCAGATGGGACTGTACTATGGCTACACCTTC.

The rearrangement links TRBV13 to TRBJ2-3; 9 nucleotides agree with TRBD2. The CDR3 contains 13 residues. V lost 9 bases and J lost 5; bases outside the gene matches: 6. Per the germline V gene, CDR1 is PRHDT and CDR2 is FYEKMQ (reference sequence). The CDR3 loop is CASLAGYGDTQYF. DNA of the CDR3: TGTGCCAGTCTAGCGGGGTATGGAGATACGCAGTATTTT.

The chain is built from TRBV29-1 and TRBJ2-7, with 7 nucleotides matching TRBD1. V gave up 7 bases and J gave up 4 bases; unmatched junction bases: 7. CDR1 and CDR2 (germline): SQVTM, ANQGSEA. The CDR3 covers 12 residues. The DNA for the CDR3 is TGCAGCGAGAGCACAGGGGTTTACGAGCAGTACTTC. It yields the protein CSESTGVYEQYF.

This rearrangement joins TRBV5-4 to TRBJ1-2; the D gene is possibly TRBD1 (6 bases). There are 13 residues in the CDR3. Germline CDR1 reads SGHNT; CDR2 reads YYREEE (reference sequence). V lost 3 bases, J lost 2 bases, and 8 bases lay in between. In DNA form, the CDR3 reads TGTGCCAGCAGCTGGGACACCAACTATGGCTACACCTTC. This encodes CASSWDTNYGYTF.

The rearrangement links TRBV11-1 to TRBJ1-1; 11 positions agree with TRBD1. This CDR3 is 14 amino acids long. The J segment lost 5 bases and the V segment lost 5 bases, leaving 4 bases of the junction unmatched. Germline V CDR1 and CDR2: SGHAT, FQDESV (reference sequence). The CDR3 spells CASSRTGGHTEAFF. Here the CDR3 DNA reads TGTGCCAGCAGCCGGACAGGGGGCCATACTGAAGCTTTCTTT.

The table lists this clone with a count of one. The chain couples TRBV9 to TRBJ2-2, with TRBD1 identical over 8 bases. Germline CDR1 SGDLS, CDR2 YYNGEE. J lost 3 bases, V lost 4 bases, and 2 bases had no gene match. This CDR3 comprises 14 residues. The CDR3 DNA reads as TGTGCCAGCAGCCCACAGGGGGACACCGGGGAGCTGTTTTTT. Translated, it gives CASSPQGDTGELFF.

The gene calls are TRBV2 and TRBJ2-4, with TRBD2 matching over 15 bases. Germline trimming cut 6 bases from V and 3 bases from J; bases unmatched to any gene: 9. Germline assignment: CDR1 SNHLY and CDR2 FYNNEI. The CDR3 runs to 18 residues. The CDR3, as DNA: TGTGCCAGCAGCCGAAGGACTAGCGGGGGGGCGGACAAAAACATTCAGTACTTC. It codes for CASSRRTSGGADKNIQYF.

The rearrangement links TRBV11-2 to TRBJ2-1; D gene unclear. There are 13 residues in the CDR3. Germline values: CDR1 SGHAT, CDR2 FQNNGV. Trimming pared 2 bases from V and 8 bases from J, leaving 10 bases between. The chain's CDR3 is CASSLPRFDEQFF. The DNA of the CDR3 is TGTGCCAGCAGCTTACCCCGGTTTGATGAGCAGTTCTTC.

The chain recombines TRBV5-4 with TRBJ1-1; TRBD1 might be the D (6 bases). With 5 bases removed from V and 2 bases from J, the gap between germline ends came to 16 bases. This CDR3 comprises 15 residues. Germline CDR1 reads SGHNT; CDR2 reads YYREEE (reference sequence). The CDR3 sequence is CASREGQRENTEAFF. The CDR3 DNA is TGTGCCAGCAGGGAAGGACAGAGGGAAAACACTGAAGCTTTCTTT.

In this sample, this clone turned up a few times. The V and J genes are TRBV5-6 and TRBJ2-5; TRBD2 is a possible D gene (7 bases). Trimming removed 6 bases at V and 2 bases at J, with 17 bases between. Germline CDR1 and CDR2: SGHDT and YYEEEE. CDR3 length: 15 residues. CDR3: CASITVGGAQETQYF. Here the CDR3 DNA reads TGTGCCAGCATCACCGTGGGGGGGGCTCAAGAGACCCAGTACTTC.

This clone was seen a single time. For the CDR3, the DNA is TGTGCCAGCAGCGTGGGACAGGGGCTATCCTACGAGCAGTACTTC. Residues: CASSVGQGLSYEQYF. The chain joins TRBV9 to TRBJ2-7; 10 bases are shared with TRBD1. Germline-derived CDR1 and CDR2 are SGDLS and YYNGEE. V lost 2 bases, J lost 1 base, and 3 bases stayed unmatched. This CDR3 is 15 amino acids long. Looking up the rest from reference TRBV9 and TRBJ2-7 gives the full variable domain: DSGVTQTPKHLITATGQRVTLRCSPRSGDLSVYWYQQSLDQGLQFLIQYYNGEERAKGNILERFSAQQFPDLHSELNLSSLELGDSALYFCASSVGQGLSYEQYFGPGTRLTVT.